This T cell receptor (beta chain) was captured in a study of T-cell reconstitution after alpha-beta-depleted transplantation in children. General study points: The origin of high day-60 TCRbeta diversity in some patients lay in surviving recipient T cells and thymic progenitors. It was reported that alpha-beta T cells came from several hundred expanded graft clones (about two months after transplant). Once a year had passed after transplant, T-cell counts and diversity came mostly from newly produced T cells.

Construction of the TCRbeta library involved unique molecular identifiers. TCRdb fed the PCR reads into MiXCR, producing one record per CDR3 protein. The sample lists around 580,000 distinct CDR3 sequences, roughly 27% seen once, with about 35% in the top ten. As regards this clonotype: Its antigen is undetermined.

This CDR3 region has 13 residues. Trimming shortened V by 4 bases and J by 0 bases, and 10 bases separated the two germline ends. Germline assignment: CDR1 DFQATT and CDR2 SNEGSKA (reference sequence). The sequence derives from a boy younger than two with Wiskott-Aldrich syndrome, due to receive a stem cell transplant. The rearrangement links TRBV20-1 to TRBJ2-7, with a weak D call TRBD2 (6 bases). The material sequenced was PBMCs, taken before TCRalphabeta/CD19-depleted stem cell transplant. The CDR3 sequence: CSANLGSSYEQYF. CDR3 DNA sequence: TGCAGTGCTAACCTCGGGAGCTCCTACGAGCAGTACTTC.